One sample yielded the 2 T cell receptor beta chains listed below, sequenced in a study of Ad26.COV2.S vaccination and SARS-CoV-2 variants (dated by TCRdb to the early 2020s). The intended sense of this specimen's treatment or condition label: over 15 received Ad26.COV2.S at low or high dose, single or two shots; about 5 received placebo; per-sample allocation not given. Repertoires of vaccine and placebo recipients were sequenced from samples collected on day 63 after the first injection. The library was generated by the immunoSEQ multiplex PCR assay. In its TCRdb copy, this immuneACCESS table keeps in-frame sequences only and misses some clones. Where compared with another copy, unresolved V genes explain less than half of these, and the others have no known cause. The sample table lists about 350,000 clones, 70% to 90% of them with a count of one. The ten top clones hold about 3.5% of the sample.

The sequencing used peripheral blood, collected in a trial of Ad26.COV2.S vaccine versus placebo. Receptor source: a person between 18 and 65 years old who received the Ad26.COV2.S COVID-19 vaccine or a placebo.

Written as DNA, the CDR3 is TGTGCCAGCAGCTTAGGCGGCGGGGGCTCACCCCTCCACTTT. This codes for CASSLGGGGSPLHF. This chain links TRBV7-2 with TRBJ1-6, with a possible D match to TRBD1 (6 bases). CDR3 length equals 14 residues. V was shortened by 1 base and J by 10 bases, with 11 bases between the two germline ends. Germline CDR1 SGHTA, CDR2 FQGNSA.

The chain uses TRBV14 and TRBJ2-1; 7 bases match TRBD1. The germline V gene encodes CDR1 SGHDN and CDR2 FVKESK. V shed 5 bases and J 4 bases; nucleotides not matched to a gene: 8. This CDR3 has 15 amino acids. In nucleotides, the CDR3 is TGTGCCAGCAGCTCCGGGACAGTGAGATACAATGAGCAGTTCTTC. Its translation is CASSSGTVRYNEQFF.